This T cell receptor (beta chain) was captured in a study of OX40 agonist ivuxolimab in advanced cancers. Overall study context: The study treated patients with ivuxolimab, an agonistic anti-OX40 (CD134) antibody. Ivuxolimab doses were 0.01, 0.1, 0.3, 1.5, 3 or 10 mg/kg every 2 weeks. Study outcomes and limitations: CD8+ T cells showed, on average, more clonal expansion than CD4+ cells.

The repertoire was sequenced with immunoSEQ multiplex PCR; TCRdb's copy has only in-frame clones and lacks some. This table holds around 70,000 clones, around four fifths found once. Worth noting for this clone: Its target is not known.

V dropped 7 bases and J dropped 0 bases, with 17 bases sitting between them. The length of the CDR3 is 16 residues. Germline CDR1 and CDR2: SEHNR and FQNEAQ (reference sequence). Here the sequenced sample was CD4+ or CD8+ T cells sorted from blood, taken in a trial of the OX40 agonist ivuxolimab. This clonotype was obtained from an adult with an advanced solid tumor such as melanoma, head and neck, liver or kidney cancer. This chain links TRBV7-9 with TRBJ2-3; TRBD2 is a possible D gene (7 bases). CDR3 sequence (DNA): TGTGCCAGCACCCATCGGGCGGGGGCTAGCACAGATACGCAGTATTTT. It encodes CASTHRAGASTDTQYF.